A selection of T cell receptor beta chains follows, all from one sample in a study of cytomegalovirus exposure and HLA in healthy donors. Assay: immunoSEQ multiplex PCR; the TCRdb copy retains only in-frame clones and omits some. The sample contains around 250,000 clones, about 90% of which appear only once. Sample: PBMCs. Source of these receptors: a woman between 18 and 29 years old in good health and CMV-seronegative. CDR3s include the opening cysteine and the closing phenylalanine or tryptophan. D genes are given only for firm matches. Not every row has a clone size; where given, it reads once, few, many or a size class.

j_call,clone_size,d_call,v_call,cdr3_nt,cdr3_aa
TRBJ2-1,-,-,TRBV27,TGTGCCAGCCAAACTAGTTACTACAATGAGCAGTTCTTC,CASQTSYYNEQFF
TRBJ2-3,-,-,TRBV9,TGTGCCAGCAGCGTAGGGTCGGGTCATCGTTCGGCGCAGTATTTT,CASSVGSGHRSAQYF
TRBJ1-5,-,-,TRBV5-1,TGCGCCAGCAGCCCTGGGGGGGACTGGGGAGGTCAGCCCCAGCATTTT,CASSPGGDWGGQPQHF
TRBJ1-2,-,TRBD1,TRBV5-5,TGTGCCAGCAGCCTCGACAGGGGCTATGGCTACACCTTC,CASSLDRGYGYTF
TRBJ1-2,once,TRBD1,TRBV6-1,TGTGCCAGCAGTGAATACGGGACAGGCGAGAATGGCTACACCTTC,CASSEYGTGENGYTF
TRBJ2-1,once,TRBD2,TRBV5-1,TGCGCCAGCAGCTTGCTAGCGGGGGAAAATGAGCAGTTCTTC,CASSLLAGENEQFF
TRBJ1-6,-,TRBD1,TRBV5-1,TGCGCCAGCAGCTACGGGGACAGGGAAAATTCACCCCTCCACTTT,CASSYGDRENSPLHF
TRBJ2-1,-,-,TRBV4-1,TGCGCCAGCAGCCTCGAGGGCAACCCTTCCTACAATGAGCAGTTCTTC,CASSLEGNPSYNEQFF
TRBJ1-5,few,-,TRBV7-8,TGTGCCAGCAGCTTAGCTGGCCAGCCCCAGCATTTT,CASSLAGQPQHF
TRBJ1-2,-,TRBD1,TRBV6-5,TGTGCCAGCAGTAACAGGGGAAACTATGGCTACACCTTC,CASSNRGNYGYTF
TRBJ1-6,-,TRBD1,TRBV27,TGTGCCAGCAGCTTAACGCCAGGGACAGATTATAATTCACCCCTCCACTTT,CASSLTPGTDYNSPLHF
TRBJ2-1,once,TRBD1,TRBV15,TGTGCCACCAGCAGAGCCGGGACAGGGGATTTGAGCTCCTACAATGAGCAGTTCTTC,CATSRAGTGDLSSYNEQFF
TRBJ2-3,-,-,TRBV6-6,TGTGCCAGCCAGTCAGGCACAGATACGCAGTATTTT,CASQSGTDTQYF
TRBJ2-1,-,TRBD2,TRBV10-3,TGTGCCATCAGTGATCTGATCACTAGCGGGGGTAACAATGAGCAGTTCTTC,CAISDLITSGGNNEQFF
TRBJ1-5,-,-,TRBV7-8,TGTGCCAGCAGCCCGGGATTTTTCGAAGATCAGCCCCAGCATTTT,CASSPGFFEDQPQHF
TRBJ2-2,-,TRBD2,TRBV2,TGTGCCAGCAGTTATCGCGGGGGGGCCGGGACCGGGGAGCTGTTTTTT,CASSYRGGAGTGELFF
TRBJ1-4,-,TRBD1,TRBV19,TGTGCCAGTAGTATGGGACAGCCCAATGAAAAACTGTTTTTT,CASSMGQPNEKLFF
TRBJ2-7,few,-,TRBV12-5,TGTGCTAGTGGTTTGGGTCTAAACTACGAGCAGTACTTC,CASGLGLNYEQYF
TRBJ2-1,-,TRBD1,TRBV4-1,TGCGCCAGCAGCCAACGGACAGGGGAGCAGTTCTTC,CASSQRTGEQFF
TRBJ1-3,-,TRBD1,TRBV19,TGTGCCAGTAGTACCCGGACAGGACCCTCTGGAAACACCATATATTTT,CASSTRTGPSGNTIYF
TRBJ1-1,-,-,TRBV19,TGTGCCAGTAGTATAGCAGGCAGGGAAACTGAAGCTTTCTTT,CASSIAGRETEAFF
TRBJ1-5,-,TRBD1,TRBV18,TGTGCCAGCTCACCGGACAGGCATAGTCAGCCCCAGCATTTT,CASSPDRHSQPQHF
TRBJ1-2,-,-,TRBV28,TGTGCCAGCAGTTCGATCGGGACACTGAATGGCTACACCTTC,CASSSIGTLNGYTF
TRBJ1-4,-,-,TRBV4-1,TGCGCCAGCAGCCGGCTGCAGGGTTTTGGTGGTGAAAAACTGTTTTTT,CASSRLQGFGGEKLFF
TRBJ2-1,-,-,TRBV11-3,TGTGCCAGCAGCTTAGGGGCCATCAGCAATGAGCAGTTCTTC,CASSLGAISNEQFF
TRBJ2-7,-,TRBD1,TRBV7-8,TGTGCCAGCAGCGCGAGCCTGGGACAGGGGCGCTCCTACGAGCAGTACTTC,CASSASLGQGRSYEQYF
TRBJ1-6,-,-,TRBV6-5,TGTGCCACCCATAGGGAGGGGCCTAATTCACCCCTCCACTTT,CATHREGPNSPLHF
TRBJ2-1,-,-,TRBV5-1,TGCGCCAGCAGCTCACAGGGGCGCGGGGTATACAATGAGCAGTTCTTC,CASSSQGRGVYNEQFF
TRBJ1-2,-,TRBD1,TRBV18,TGTGCCAGCTCACCCCTTCAGGGGGCGGAAGGCTACACCTTC,CASSPLQGAEGYTF
TRBJ2-5,-,-,TRBV6-6,TGTGCCAGCAGCCCACGGGCGGGGGCGAACCAAGAGACCCAGTACTTC,CASSPRAGANQETQYF
TRBJ2-1,-,TRBD1,TRBV6-6,TGTGCCAGCAGTTACGGGACAGGGGGTCTAAATGAGCAGTTCTTC,CASSYGTGGLNEQFF
TRBJ2-3,-,TRBD1,TRBV10-3,TGTGCCATCAGCAGACAGGGGGCTAGCACAGATACGCAGTATTTT,CAISRQGASTDTQYF
TRBJ2-3,-,TRBD1,TRBV27,TGTGCCAGCATCTCGGACAGGTTCACAGATACGCAGTATTTT,CASISDRFTDTQYF
TRBJ1-2,-,-,TRBV10-3,TGTGCCATCAGTGAACGAGAAGGCTACACCTTC,CAISEREGYTF
TRBJ1-6,-,-,TRBV10-1,TGCGCCAGCAGTGAGTACAGGGACAATTCACCCCTCCACTTT,CASSEYRDNSPLHF
TRBJ2-1,-,-,TRBV4-1,TGCGCCAGCAGCCAAAAGGACTCTAGAGACGACAATGAGCAGTTCTTC,CASSQKDSRDDNEQFF
TRBJ1-1,-,-,TRBV5-6,TGTGCCAGCAGCTTGACGGTAAACACTGAAGCTTTCTTT,CASSLTVNTEAFF
TRBJ2-1,-,TRBD1,TRBV27,TGTGCCAGCAGTTTATCCACGGACAGGTATTACAATGAGCAGTTCTTC,CASSLSTDRYYNEQFF
TRBJ1-2,-,TRBD1,TRBV7-9,TGTGCCAGCAGCTTATTGCCCCGCCGGGACAGGATCTATGGCTACACCTTC,CASSLLPRRDRIYGYTF
TRBJ2-7,-,TRBD1,TRBV2,TGTGCCAGCTACGGACAGGGGTCCTACGAGCAGTACTTC,CASYGQGSYEQYF
TRBJ1-1,-,TRBD1,TRBV10-3,TGTGCCATCACCCCTGCGACAGGGGACGACACTGAAGCTTTCTTT,CAITPATGDDTEAFF
TRBJ1-6,-,-,TRBV5-5,TGTGCCAGCACCCCCGCCCCGGGGAGCTCCTATAATTCACCCCTCCACTTT,CASTPAPGSSYNSPLHF
TRBJ1-2,-,TRBD1,TRBV4-1,TGCGCCAGCAGCCAGTACCTCGGGGACAGATCTAACTATGGCTACACCTTC,CASSQYLGDRSNYGYTF
TRBJ2-7,once,TRBD1,TRBV27,TGTGCCAGCAGTTTATCCCTAGGACAGGCCTACGAGCAGTACTTC,CASSLSLGQAYEQYF
TRBJ2-7,-,-,TRBV4-1,TGCGCCAGCAGCCAAGAGGAGGCTAGCGAGGACTACGAGCAGTACTTC,CASSQEEASEDYEQYF
TRBJ2-1,-,TRBD1,TRBV2,TGTGCCAGCGGTCGACAGGGCTCCTACAATGAGCAGTTCTTC,CASGRQGSYNEQFF
TRBJ2-3,-,-,TRBV7-6,TGTGCCAGCAGCCCTAGGACAGTTAGGGGCACAGATACGCAGTATTTT,CASSPRTVRGTDTQYF
TRBJ2-1,-,-,TRBV20-1,TGCAGTGCTTCGGATGAGCAGTTCTTC,CSASDEQFF
TRBJ1-6,-,-,TRBV5-1,TGCGCCAGCAGCTTGGGGGACAACTCACCCCTCCACTTT,CASSLGDNSPLHF
TRBJ1-1,-,-,TRBV5-1,TGCGCCAGCAGCTTGGAACAGAACACTGAAGCTTTCTTT,CASSLEQNTEAFF
TRBJ2-2,once,-,TRBV5-1,TGCGCCAGCAGTAGGGGGGGCGTTGACACCGGGGAGCTGTTTTTT,CASSRGGVDTGELFF
TRBJ2-2,-,-,TRBV6-5,TGTGCCAGTACCTGGAGCGGGGAGCTGTTTTTT,CASTWSGELFF
TRBJ2-6,-,-,TRBV2,TGTGCCAGCAGCTTTGGGGCCAACGTCCTGACTTTC,CASSFGANVLTF
TRBJ1-2,-,TRBD1,TRBV18,TGTGCCAGCTCACCACCCAAACAGGGGGCAGGCTATGGCTACACCTTC,CASSPPKQGAGYGYTF